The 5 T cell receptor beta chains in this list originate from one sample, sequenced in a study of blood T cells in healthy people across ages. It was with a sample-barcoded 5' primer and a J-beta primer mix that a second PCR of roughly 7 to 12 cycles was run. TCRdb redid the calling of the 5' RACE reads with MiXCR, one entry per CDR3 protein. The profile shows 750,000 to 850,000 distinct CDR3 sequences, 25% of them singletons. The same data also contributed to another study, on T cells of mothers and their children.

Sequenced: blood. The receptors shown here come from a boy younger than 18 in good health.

For the CDR3, the DNA is TGTGCCAGCGTGCTTACCCTGGCTAGCCAGGACAATGAGCAGTTCTTC. Translated, it gives CASVLTLASQDNEQFF. The V call is TRBV7-8, the J call TRBJ2-1; D possibly corresponds to TRBD2 (5 bases). V was pared by 8 bases and J by 5 bases, with 22 bases between. The CDR3 runs to 16 residues. Germline V gene sequence: CDR1 SGHVS, CDR2 FQNEAQ.

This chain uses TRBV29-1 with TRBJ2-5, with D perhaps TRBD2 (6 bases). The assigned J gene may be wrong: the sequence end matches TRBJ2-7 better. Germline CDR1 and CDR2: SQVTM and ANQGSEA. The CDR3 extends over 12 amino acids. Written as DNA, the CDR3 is TGCAGCGTTGGGACTATTGGCTACGAGCAGTACTTC. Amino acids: CSVGTIGYEQYF.

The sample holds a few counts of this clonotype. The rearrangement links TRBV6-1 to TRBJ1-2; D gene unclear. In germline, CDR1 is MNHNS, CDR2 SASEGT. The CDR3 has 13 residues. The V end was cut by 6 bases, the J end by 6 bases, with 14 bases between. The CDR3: CASSWENSDGYTF. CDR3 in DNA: TGTGCCAGCAGCTGGGAAAACAGCGATGGCTACACCTTC.

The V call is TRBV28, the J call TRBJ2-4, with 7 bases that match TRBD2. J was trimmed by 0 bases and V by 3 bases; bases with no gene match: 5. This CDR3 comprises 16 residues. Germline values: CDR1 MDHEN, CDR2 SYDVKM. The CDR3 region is CASSFFLAGAKNIQYF. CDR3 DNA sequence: TGTGCCAGCAGTTTTTTTTTAGCGGGAGCCAAAAACATTCAGTACTTC.

The CDR3 here is CASTTGGNYGYTF. The CDR3 nucleotides are TGCGCCAGCACCACAGGGGGTAACTATGGCTACACCTTC. The chain recombines TRBV5-1 with TRBJ1-2; TRBD1 agrees at 8 bases. Germline V gene data show CDR1 as SGHRS and CDR2 as YFSETQ. The CDR3 runs to 13 residues. The V and J ends lost 6 bases and 1 base, in that order; junction bases with no gene match: 2.